This T cell receptor beta chain was retrieved from a study of blood T cell repertoires in COVID-19. Turning to the study itself: The United States, Italy and Spain provided the acute and convalescent COVID-19 samples. Sources were T cells, B-cell-depleted T cells, or PBMCs; the material itself was cDNA or gDNA.

J was trimmed by 5 bases and V by 2 bases; bases with no gene match: 1. The CDR3 is 13 residues long. Germline-derived CDR1 and CDR2 are LNHDA and SQIVND (reference sequence). Authors' data handling: Amplification of reference gene primers was used by the study to estimate nucleated cell counts. Clones were read by immunoSEQ multiplex PCR, and TCRdb kept only the in-frame ones, dropping some. The V and J calls and the clone size are those of that table, but D and trimming were determined from the DNA. Here the sample spans about 250,000 clones, 88% being singletons. The source of this sequence is a man older than 75 with acute or convalescent COVID-19. The sample taken for sequencing was peripheral blood. The rearrangement uses TRBV19 and TRBJ2-3, with 7 positions matching TRBD1. DNA of the CDR3: TGTGCCAGTAGTATAACAGGGGAAGATACGCAGTATTTT. Translation gives CASSITGEDTQYF.